This paragraph reports one TCR beta chain. Its antigen remains unknown. This entry comes from a study of T cell responses to AZD1222 COVID-19 vaccine. The study, taken as a whole, reports: Females made up more of the donors, who were largely white British, and clonal diversity may have come out too low. Reportedly, nearly half of unique spike TCRs recognized epitopes outside B.1.351/B.1.1.7 mutations.

CDR1 is WNHNN, CDR2 SYGVQD, per germline (reference sequence). Trimming took off 10 bases at V and 1 base at J, with 13 bases between the two ends. This CDR3 has 13 amino acids. Profiling relied on immunoSEQ multiplex PCR, and the TCRdb table lists in-frame clones only, not all of them. Of 77,000 or so clones in the sample, more than 75% are singletons; the top ten hold less than 20%. The J gene is TRBJ1-1, the V gene TRBV10-1; D is ambiguous. The origin of this receptor is an adult who received the AZD1222 COVID-19 vaccine. The sample in question was peripheral blood, obtained 28 days after the second AZD1222 dose. CDR3: CATMAGRNTEAFF. The CDR3 DNA is TGCGCCACCATGGCAGGTCGGAACACTGAAGCTTTCTTT.